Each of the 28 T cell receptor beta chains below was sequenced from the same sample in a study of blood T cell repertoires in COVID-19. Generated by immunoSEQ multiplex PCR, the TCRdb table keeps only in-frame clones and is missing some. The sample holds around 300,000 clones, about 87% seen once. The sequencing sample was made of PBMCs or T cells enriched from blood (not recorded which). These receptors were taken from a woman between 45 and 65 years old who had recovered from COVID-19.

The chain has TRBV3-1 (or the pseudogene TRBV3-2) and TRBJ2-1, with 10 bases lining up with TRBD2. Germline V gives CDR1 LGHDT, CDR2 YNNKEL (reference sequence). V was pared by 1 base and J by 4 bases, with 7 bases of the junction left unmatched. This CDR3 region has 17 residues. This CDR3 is CASSQVTSGAWYNEQFF. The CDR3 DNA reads TGTGCCAGCAGCCAAGTTACTAGCGGGGCGTGGTACAATGAGCAGTTCTTC.

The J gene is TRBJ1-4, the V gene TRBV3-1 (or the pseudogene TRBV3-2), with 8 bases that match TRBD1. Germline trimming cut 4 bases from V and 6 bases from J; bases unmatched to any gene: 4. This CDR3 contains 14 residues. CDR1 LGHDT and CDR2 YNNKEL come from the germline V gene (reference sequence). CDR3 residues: CASSRRGRDEKLFF. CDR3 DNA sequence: TGTGCCAGCAGCCGCAGGGGGCGAGATGAAAAACTGTTTTTT.

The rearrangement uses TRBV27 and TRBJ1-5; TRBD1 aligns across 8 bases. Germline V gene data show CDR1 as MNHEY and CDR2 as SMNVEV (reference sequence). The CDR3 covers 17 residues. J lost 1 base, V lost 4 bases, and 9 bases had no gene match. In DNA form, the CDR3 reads TGTGCCAGCAGTTCCTCCGACAGGGGCTTCAGCAATCAGCCCCAGCATTTT. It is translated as CASSSSDRGFSNQPQHF.

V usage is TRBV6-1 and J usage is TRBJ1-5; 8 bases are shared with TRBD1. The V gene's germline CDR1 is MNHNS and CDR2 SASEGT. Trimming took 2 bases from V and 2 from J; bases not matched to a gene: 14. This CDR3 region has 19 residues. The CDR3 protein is CASSEQVGRGRGGNQPQHF. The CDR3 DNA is TGTGCCAGCAGTGAACAGGTCGGCAGGGGGCGAGGTGGCAATCAGCCCCAGCATTTT.

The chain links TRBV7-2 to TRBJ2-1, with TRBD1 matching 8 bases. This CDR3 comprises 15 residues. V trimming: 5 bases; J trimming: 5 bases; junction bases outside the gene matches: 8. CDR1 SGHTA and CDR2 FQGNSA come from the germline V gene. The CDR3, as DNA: TGTGCCAGCAGCCCGACAGGGGATTTGCACAATGAGCAGTTCTTC. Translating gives CASSPTGDLHNEQFF.

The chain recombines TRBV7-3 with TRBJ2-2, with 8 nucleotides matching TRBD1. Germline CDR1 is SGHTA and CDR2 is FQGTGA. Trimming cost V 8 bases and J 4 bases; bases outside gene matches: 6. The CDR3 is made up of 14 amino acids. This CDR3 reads CASGTGGPTGELFF. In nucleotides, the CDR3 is TGTGCCAGCGGGACAGGTGGGCCCACCGGGGAGCTGTTTTTT.

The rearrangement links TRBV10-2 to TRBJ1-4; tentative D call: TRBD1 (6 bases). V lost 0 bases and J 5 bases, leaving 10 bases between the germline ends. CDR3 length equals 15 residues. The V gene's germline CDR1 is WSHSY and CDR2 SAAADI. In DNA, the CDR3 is TGCGCCAGCAGTGAGTCGGGGGCAGGGAATGAAAAACTGTTTTTT. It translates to CASSESGAGNEKLFF.

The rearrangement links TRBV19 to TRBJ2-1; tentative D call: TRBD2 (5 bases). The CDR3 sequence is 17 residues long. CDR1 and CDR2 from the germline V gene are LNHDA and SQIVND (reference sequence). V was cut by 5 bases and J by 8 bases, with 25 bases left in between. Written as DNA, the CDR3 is TGTGCCAGTAGTCCATCGGACCCACGGACTCGCGTTTATGAGCAGTTCTTC. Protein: CASSPSDPRTRVYEQFF. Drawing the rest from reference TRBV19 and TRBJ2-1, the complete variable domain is DGGITQSPKYLFRKEGQNVTLSCEQNLNHDAMYWYRQDPGQGLRLIYYSQIVNDFQKGDIAEGYSVSREKKESFPLTVTSAQKNPTAFYLCASSPSDPRTRVYEQFFGPGTRLTVL.

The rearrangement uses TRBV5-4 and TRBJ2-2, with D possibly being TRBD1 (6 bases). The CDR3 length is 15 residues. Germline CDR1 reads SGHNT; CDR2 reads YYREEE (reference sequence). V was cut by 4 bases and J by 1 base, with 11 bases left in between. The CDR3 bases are TGTGCCAGCAGCAGGGACAACTTGAACACCGGGGAGCTGTTTTTT. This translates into CASSRDNLNTGELFF. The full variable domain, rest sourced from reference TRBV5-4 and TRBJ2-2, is ETGVTQSPTHLIKTRGQQVTLRCSSQSGHNTVSWYQQALGQGPQFIFQYYREEENGRGNFPPRFSGLQFPNYSSELNVNALELDDSALYLCASSRDNLNTGELFFGEGSRLTVL.

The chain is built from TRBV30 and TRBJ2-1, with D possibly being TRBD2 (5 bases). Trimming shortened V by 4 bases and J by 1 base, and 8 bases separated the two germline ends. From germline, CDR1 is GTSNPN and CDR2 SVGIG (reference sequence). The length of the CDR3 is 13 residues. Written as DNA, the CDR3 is TGTGCCTGGACCCCGGGATCCTACAATGAGCAGTTCTTC. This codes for CAWTPGSYNEQFF. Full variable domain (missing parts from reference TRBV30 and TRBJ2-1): SQTIHQWPATLVQPVGSPLSLECTVEGTSNPNLYWYRQAAGRGLQLLFYSVGIGQISSEVPQNLSASRPQDRQFILSSKKLLLSDSGFYLCAWTPGSYNEQFFGPGTRLTVL.

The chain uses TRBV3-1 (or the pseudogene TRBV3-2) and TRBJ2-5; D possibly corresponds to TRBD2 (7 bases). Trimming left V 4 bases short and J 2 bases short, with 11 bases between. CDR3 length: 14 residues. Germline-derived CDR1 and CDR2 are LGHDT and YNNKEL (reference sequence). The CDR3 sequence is CASSPRGRQETQYF. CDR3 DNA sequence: TGTGCCAGCAGCCCGCGGGGGCGTCAAGAGACCCAGTACTTC.

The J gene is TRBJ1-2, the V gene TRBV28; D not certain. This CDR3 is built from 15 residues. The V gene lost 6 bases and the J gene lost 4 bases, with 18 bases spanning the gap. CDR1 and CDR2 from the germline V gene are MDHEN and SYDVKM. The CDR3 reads CASSTAAESTYGYTF. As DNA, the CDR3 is TGTGCCAGCAGCACGGCGGCAGAGTCAACCTATGGCTACACCTTC.

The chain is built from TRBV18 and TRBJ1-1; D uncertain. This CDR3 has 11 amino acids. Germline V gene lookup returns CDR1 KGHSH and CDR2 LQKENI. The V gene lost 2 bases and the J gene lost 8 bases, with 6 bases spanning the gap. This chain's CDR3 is CASSPKQEAFF. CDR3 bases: TGTGCCAGCTCACCAAAACAGGAAGCTTTCTTT. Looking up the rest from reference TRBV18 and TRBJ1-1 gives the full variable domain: NAGVMQNPRHLVRRRGQEARLRCSPMKGHSHVYWYRQLPEEGLKFMVYLQKENIIDESGMPKERFSAEFPKEGPSILRIQQVVRGDSAAYFCASSPKQEAFFGQGTRLTVV.

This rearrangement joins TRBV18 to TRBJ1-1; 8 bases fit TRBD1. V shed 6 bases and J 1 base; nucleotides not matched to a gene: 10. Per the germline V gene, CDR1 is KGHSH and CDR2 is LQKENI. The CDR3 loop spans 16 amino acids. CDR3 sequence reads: CASSTMGGQENTEAFF. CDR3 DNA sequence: TGTGCCAGCTCTACTATGGGGGGACAGGAGAACACTGAAGCTTTCTTT. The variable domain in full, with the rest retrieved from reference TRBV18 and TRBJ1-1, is NAGVMQNPRHLVRRRGQEARLRCSPMKGHSHVYWYRQLPEEGLKFMVYLQKENIIDESGMPKERFSAEFPKEGPSILRIQQVVRGDSAAYFCASSTMGGQENTEAFFGQGTRLTVV.

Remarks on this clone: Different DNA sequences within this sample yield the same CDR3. In DNA, the CDR3 is TGCGCCAGCAGCCCCGGACAGGTTGACTATGGCTACACCTTC. Translated: CASSPGQVDYGYTF. This chain connects TRBV5-1 to TRBJ1-2; 7 bases line up with TRBD1. Germline V CDR1 and CDR2: SGHRS, YFSETQ. The CDR3 is 14 amino acids. V was clipped by 4 bases and J by 3 bases; unmatched bases: 6. Full variable domain (rest looked up from reference TRBV5-1 and TRBJ1-2): KAGVTQTPRYLIKTRGQQVTLSCSPISGHRSVSWYQQTPGQGLQFLFEYFSETQRNKGNFPGRFSGRQFSNSRSEMNVSTLELGDSALYLCASSPGQVDYGYTFGSGTRLTVV.

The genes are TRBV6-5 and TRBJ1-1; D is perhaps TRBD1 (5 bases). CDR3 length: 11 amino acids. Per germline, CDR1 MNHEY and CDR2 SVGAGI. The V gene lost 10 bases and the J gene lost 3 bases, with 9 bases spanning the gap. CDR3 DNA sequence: TGTGCCACCAAGGGGTACACTGAAGCTTTCTTT. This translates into CATKGYTEAFF.

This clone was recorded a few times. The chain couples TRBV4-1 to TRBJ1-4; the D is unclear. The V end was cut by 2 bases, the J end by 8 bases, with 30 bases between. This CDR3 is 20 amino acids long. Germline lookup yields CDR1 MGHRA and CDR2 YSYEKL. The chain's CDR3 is CASSQIPTRGASRAGEKLFF. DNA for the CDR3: TGCGCCAGCAGCCAAATTCCGACCCGGGGAGCATCAAGGGCAGGCGAAAAACTGTTTTTT.

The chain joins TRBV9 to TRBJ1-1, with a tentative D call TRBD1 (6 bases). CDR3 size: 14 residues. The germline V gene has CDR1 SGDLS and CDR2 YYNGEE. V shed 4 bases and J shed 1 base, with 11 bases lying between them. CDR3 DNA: TGTGCCAGCAGCCCGATGGGACAGAACACTGAAGCTTTCTTT. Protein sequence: CASSPMGQNTEAFF. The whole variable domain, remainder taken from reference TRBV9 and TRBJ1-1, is DSGVTQTPKHLITATGQRVTLRCSPRSGDLSVYWYQQSLDQGLQFLIQYYNGEERAKGNILERFSAQQFPDLHSELNLSSLELGDSALYFCASSPMGQNTEAFFGQGTRLTVV.

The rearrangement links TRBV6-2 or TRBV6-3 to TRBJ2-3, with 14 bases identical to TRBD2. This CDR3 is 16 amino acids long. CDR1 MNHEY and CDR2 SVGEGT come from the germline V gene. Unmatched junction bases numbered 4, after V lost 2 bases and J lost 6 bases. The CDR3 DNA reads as TGTGCCAGCAGTTACGGACTAGCGGGAGGTCTGGATACGCAGTATTTT. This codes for CASSYGLAGGLDTQYF.

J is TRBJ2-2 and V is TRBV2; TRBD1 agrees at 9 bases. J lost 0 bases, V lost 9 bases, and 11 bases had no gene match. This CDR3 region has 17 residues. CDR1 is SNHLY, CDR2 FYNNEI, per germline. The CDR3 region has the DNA TGTGCCAGTAGAGGTACAGGGGGCCTTACGAACACCGGGGAGCTGTTTTTT. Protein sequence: CASRGTGGLTNTGELFF.

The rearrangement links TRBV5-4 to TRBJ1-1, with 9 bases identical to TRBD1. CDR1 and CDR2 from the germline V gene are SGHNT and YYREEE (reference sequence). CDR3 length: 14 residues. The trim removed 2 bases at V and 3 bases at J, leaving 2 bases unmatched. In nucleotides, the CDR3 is TGTGCCAGCAGCTTCCGGGACAGGGACACTGAAGCTTTCTTT. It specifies CASSFRDRDTEAFF.

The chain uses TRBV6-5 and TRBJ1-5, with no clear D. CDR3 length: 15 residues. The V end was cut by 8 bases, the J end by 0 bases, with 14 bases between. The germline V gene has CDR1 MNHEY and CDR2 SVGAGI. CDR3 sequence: CASAIGTNSNQPQHF. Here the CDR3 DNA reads TGTGCCAGCGCGATTGGAACTAATAGCAATCAGCCCCAGCATTTT.

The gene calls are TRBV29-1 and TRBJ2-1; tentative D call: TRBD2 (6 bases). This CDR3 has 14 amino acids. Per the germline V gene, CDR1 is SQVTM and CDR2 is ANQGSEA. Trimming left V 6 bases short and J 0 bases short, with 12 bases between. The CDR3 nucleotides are TGCAGCGTGCCTTACGGGAGCTCCTACAATGAGCAGTTCTTC. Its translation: CSVPYGSSYNEQFF.

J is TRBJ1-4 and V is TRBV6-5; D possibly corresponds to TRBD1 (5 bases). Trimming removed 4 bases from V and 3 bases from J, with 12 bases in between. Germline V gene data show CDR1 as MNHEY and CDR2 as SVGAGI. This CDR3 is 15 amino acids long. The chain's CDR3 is CASSFLRQPNEKLFF. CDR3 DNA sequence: TGTGCCAGCAGTTTCCTCCGACAGCCTAATGAAAAACTGTTTTTT.

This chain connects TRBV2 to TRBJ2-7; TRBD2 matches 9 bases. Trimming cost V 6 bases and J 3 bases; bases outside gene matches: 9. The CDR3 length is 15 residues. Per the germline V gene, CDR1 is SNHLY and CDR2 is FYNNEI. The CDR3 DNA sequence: TGTGCCAGCAGGAAGAGACTAGCGGATCTCTACGAGCAGTACTTC. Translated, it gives CASRKRLADLYEQYF.

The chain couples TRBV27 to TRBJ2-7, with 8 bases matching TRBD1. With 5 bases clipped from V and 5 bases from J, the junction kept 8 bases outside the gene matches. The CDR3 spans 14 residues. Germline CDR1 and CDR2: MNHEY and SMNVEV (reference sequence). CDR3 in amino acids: CASSSRAGGHEQYF. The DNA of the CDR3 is TGTGCCAGCAGTAGTCGTGCAGGGGGCCACGAGCAGTACTTC.

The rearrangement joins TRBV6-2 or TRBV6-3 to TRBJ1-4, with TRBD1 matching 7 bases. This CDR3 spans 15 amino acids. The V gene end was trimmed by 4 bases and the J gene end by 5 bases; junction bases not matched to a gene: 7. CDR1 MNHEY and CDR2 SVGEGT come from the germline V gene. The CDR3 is CASSFRQGRNEKLFF. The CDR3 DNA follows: TGTGCCAGCAGTTTTCGACAGGGACGGAATGAAAAACTGTTTTTT.

CDR3 nucleotide sequence: TGTGCCAGCAGTTTCCGGACGGTAGGGAGGTCACCCCTCCACTTT. Amino acids: CASSFRTVGRSPLHF. This rearrangement joins TRBV28 to TRBJ1-6; D is unclear. The CDR3 covers 15 residues. Germline assignment: CDR1 MDHEN and CDR2 SYDVKM. V was trimmed by 3 bases and J by 10 bases, leaving 16 bases between them.